The 18 T cell receptor beta chains below were found in one sample sequenced in a study of immune evolution from preneoplasia to lung adenocarcinoma. Assay: immunoSEQ multiplex PCR; the TCRdb copy retains only in-frame clones and omits some. The repertoire holds a few thousand clones, roughly two thirds seen once, with 20% to 25% in the top ten. The sample was FFPE adjacent normal lung tissue. All receptors derive from an older person with lung adenocarcinoma.

The J gene is TRBJ1-2, the V gene TRBV28, with TRBD1 matching 12 bases. CDR3 size: 18 residues. With V trimmed by 1 base and J by 0 bases, 6 bases remained unmatched. Germline V gene data show CDR1 as MDHEN and CDR2 as SYDVKM. The CDR3 here is CASSLLMGQGAANYGYTF. The CDR3 DNA follows: TGTGCCAGCAGTTTATTAATGGGACAGGGGGCTGCTAACTATGGCTACACCTTC.

Only a few counts were recorded for this clone. The CDR3, as DNA: TGTGCCAGCAGCCCCTCGACAGGGGCGGGTAGCTACAATGAGCAGTTCTTC. Translating gives CASSPSTGAGSYNEQFF. The V call is TRBV14, the J call TRBJ2-1; TRBD1 agrees at 8 bases. This CDR3 region has 17 residues. V lost 4 bases to trimming and J lost 3 bases; unmatched junction nucleotides: 11. Germline V gene data show CDR1 as SGHDN and CDR2 as FVKESK.

The rearrangement joins TRBV7-2 to TRBJ1-3, with 9 bases matching TRBD1. Losses at the gene ends were 5 bases for V and 3 bases for J; bases not matched to a gene: 8. The germline CDR1 and CDR2 sequences are SGHTA and FQGNSA. The CDR3 is made up of 16 amino acids. The CDR3 coding sequence is TGTGCCAGCAGCGCAAGACAGGGGGAGGTTGGAAACACCATATATTTT. Protein sequence: CASSARQGEVGNTIYF.

By share, this clone counts as medium-sized. The V and J genes are TRBV4-3 and TRBJ2-2; the D is unclear. CDR1 and CDR2 (germline): LGHNA, YSLEER. The CDR3 length is 17 residues. Trimming took 0 bases from V and 0 from J, leaving 11 bases between them. The CDR3 nucleotides read TGCGCCAGCAGCCAAGATATGGCCGGCGCGAACACCGGGGAGCTGTTTTTT. Encoded protein: CASSQDMAGANTGELFF.

This chain joins TRBV7-9 and TRBJ2-7; tentatively, D is TRBD1 or TRBD2 (5 bases each). Trimming left V 3 bases short and J 0 bases short, with 9 bases between. Per germline, CDR1 SEHNR and CDR2 FQNEAQ (reference sequence). This CDR3 is 14 amino acids long. The CDR3 DNA reads TGTGCCAGCAGCTTTGCCGGGACCTCCTACGAGCAGTACTTC. It specifies CASSFAGTSYEQYF.

The chain is built from TRBV5-6 and TRBJ1-5, with a possible D match to TRBD1 (6 bases). Per the germline V gene, CDR1 is SGHDT and CDR2 is YYEEEE. The CDR3 covers 15 residues. Trimming left V 4 bases short and J 5 bases short, with 16 bases between. CDR3 region: CASSGGQLVYQPQHF. CDR3 sequence (DNA): TGTGCCAGCAGCGGAGGACAGTTGGTCTATCAGCCCCAGCATTTT. The full variable domain, its missing parts supplied by reference TRBV5-6 and TRBJ1-5, is DAGVTQSPTHLIKTRGQQVTLRCSPKSGHDTVSWYQQALGQGPQFIFQYYEEEERQRGNFPDRFSGHQFPNYSSELNVNALLLGDSALYLCASSGGQLVYQPQHFGDGTRLSIL.

The genes are TRBV7-9 and TRBJ2-3; perhaps TRBD2 as D (6 bases). Trimming took off 4 bases at V and 10 bases at J, with 12 bases between the two ends. The CDR3 runs to 12 residues. Germline V gives CDR1 SEHNR, CDR2 FQNEAQ (reference sequence). In DNA form, the CDR3 reads TGTGCCAGCAGCTCCGGGACTTTCTCGCAGTATTTT. The encoded protein is CASSSGTFSQYF.

V is TRBV27 and J is TRBJ2-7, with TRBD2 matching 10 bases. This CDR3 is built from 16 residues. The ends lost 5 bases at V and 6 bases at J; junction bases unmatched: 13. Germline V CDR1 and CDR2: MNHEY, SMNVEV (reference sequence). CDR3 sequence reads: CASSPPNPSGGAEQYF. The CDR3 DNA sequence: TGTGCCAGCAGTCCACCAAACCCCAGCGGGGGGGCCGAGCAGTACTTC.

V usage is TRBV11-3 and J usage is TRBJ2-1; no clear D. The V end was cut by 0 bases, the J end by 0 bases, with 6 bases between. From germline, CDR1 is SGHNT and CDR2 YENEEA. There are 15 residues in the CDR3. The CDR3 sequence: CASSLEPHSYNEQFF. CDR3 in DNA: TGTGCCAGCAGCTTAGAGCCTCACTCCTACAATGAGCAGTTCTTC.

The genes are TRBV28 and TRBJ1-5; perhaps TRBD1 as D (6 bases). V shed 5 bases and J shed 5 bases, with 19 bases lying between them. The CDR3 loop spans 16 amino acids. Per germline, CDR1 MDHEN and CDR2 SYDVKM. CDR3: CASSLPMTGLDQPQHF. In nucleotides, the CDR3 is TGTGCCAGCAGTCTCCCGATGACAGGCCTCGATCAGCCCCAGCATTTT.

With respect to this clone: The same CDR3 also results from other DNA sequences found in this sample. This rearrangement joins TRBV5-6 to TRBJ1-6; no definite D call. V lost 2 bases and J lost 8, with 11 bases in between. This CDR3 is 14 amino acids long. Per the germline V gene, CDR1 is SGHDT and CDR2 is YYEEEE. CDR3 residues: CASSFRQGYSPLHF. The CDR3 nucleotides read TGTGCCAGCAGCTTCCGACAAGGGTATTCACCCCTCCACTTT.

This sequence joins TRBV19 and TRBJ1-2; 10 bases line up with TRBD1. V dropped 5 bases and J dropped 7; count of bases not matched to a gene: 10. Germline loops: CDR1 LNHDA, CDR2 SQIVND (reference sequence). The CDR3 runs to 15 residues. The CDR3 DNA reads TGTGCCAGTAGTTTATCAATCGACAGGGGGCTTGGCTACACCTTC. Its translation is CASSLSIDRGLGYTF.

The V and J genes are TRBV5-6 and TRBJ2-1; the D gene is possibly TRBD1 (5 bases). Germline V gives CDR1 SGHDT, CDR2 YYEEEE. This CDR3 spans 16 amino acids. Trimming removed 1 base at V and 0 bases at J, with 11 bases between. CDR3 in DNA: TGTGCCAGCAGCTTGCCCGGCAGGGACTCCTACAATGAGCAGTTCTTC. Encoded protein: CASSLPGRDSYNEQFF.

This chain links TRBV6-5 with TRBJ1-2; D might be TRBD1 (6 bases). The CDR3 is made up of 14 amino acids. Germline CDR1 MNHEY, CDR2 SVGAGI. Trimming took off 2 bases at V and 3 bases at J, with 10 bases between the two ends. The CDR3 protein is CASSYRDKYYGYTF. DNA for the CDR3: TGTGCCAGCAGTTACCGGGACAAATACTATGGCTACACCTTC.

The chain couples TRBV28 to TRBJ1-2, with D possibly matching TRBD1 (6 bases). This CDR3 spans 12 amino acids. Looked up from germline, CDR1 is MDHEN and CDR2 is SYDVKM. With 10 bases removed from V and 4 bases from J, the gap between germline ends came to 13 bases. The DNA of the CDR3 is TGTGCCATCCGCGGGGGCCTCTATGGCTACACCTTC. It yields the protein CAIRGGLYGYTF.

The gene calls are TRBV27 and TRBJ1-1, with a possible D match to TRBD1 (5 bases). The CDR3 is made up of 14 amino acids. CDR1 and CDR2 from the germline V gene are MNHEY and SMNVEV (reference sequence). V lost 5 bases, J lost 6 bases, and 16 bases lay in between. The CDR3 DNA reads as TGTGCCAGCAGTCCGGGACCGGGGAGGTCTGAAGCTTTCTTT. Protein: CASSPGPGRSEAFF.

The rearrangement links TRBV4-3 to TRBJ2-5; 9 bases fit TRBD2. The CDR3 length is 14 residues. Germline lookup yields CDR1 LGHNA and CDR2 YSLEER. V trimming: 4 bases; J trimming: 5 bases; junction bases outside the gene matches: 5. CDR3 sequence reads: CASSPGLAMETQYF. The CDR3 region has the DNA TGCGCCAGCAGCCCAGGACTAGCGATGGAGACCCAGTACTTC.

This clone has a handful of counts. The chain joins TRBV7-6 to TRBJ2-7; 11 nucleotides match TRBD1. CDR1 is SGHVS and CDR2 is FNYEAQ in the germline V gene. V was clipped by 0 bases and J by 7 bases; unmatched bases: 8. CDR3 length: 16 residues. The CDR3 spells CASSLANSGTGGEQYF. The CDR3 DNA is TGTGCCAGCAGCTTAGCGAACTCCGGGACAGGGGGAGAGCAGTACTTC.